The 9 T cell receptor beta chains in this list originate from one sample, sequenced in a study of a mutant IDH1 vaccine in newly diagnosed glioma. Time point specified: week 47, end of study. Every vaccine dose comprised 300 ug of mutant IDH1 20-mer peptide plus topical imiquimod. The data were produced by immunoSEQ multiplex PCR, yet TCRdb's version contains in-frame clones alone and is incomplete. The table has 60,000 to 65,000 clones, 80% to 85% seen once. Their cognate antigens are unknown. Material: PBMCs, obtained from a glioma patient whose treatment included an IDH1 peptide vaccine. Source of these receptors: a man younger than 45 with glioma.

The J gene is TRBJ1-6, the V gene TRBV27; 8 nucleotides align to TRBD1. The junction had 5 bases not matched to a gene; V was cut back by 1 base and J by 6 bases. Per germline, CDR1 MNHEY and CDR2 SMNVEV (reference sequence). CDR3 size: 16 residues. The CDR3, as DNA: TGTGCCAGCAGTTTATACAGGGACAGGTCTAATTCACCCCTCCACTTT. This translates into CASSLYRDRSNSPLHF.

On this clone: Distinct nucleotide sequences in the sample also encode this CDR3. The genes are TRBV28 and TRBJ2-7; D ambiguous. Looked up from germline, CDR1 is MDHEN and CDR2 is SYDVKM. The CDR3 runs to 11 residues. V gave up 3 bases and J gave up 0 bases, with 0 bases separating them. CDR3 region: CASSFSYEQYF. Here the CDR3 DNA reads TGTGCCAGCAGTTTCTCCTACGAGCAGTACTTC. Drawing the rest from reference TRBV28 and TRBJ2-7, the complete variable domain is DVKVTQSSRYLVKRTGEKVFLECVQDMDHENMFWYRQDPGLGLRLIYFSYDVKMKEKGDIPEGYSVSREKKERFSLILESASTNQTSMYLCASSFSYEQYFGPGTRLTVT.

The chain links TRBV7-9 to TRBJ2-2; D might be TRBD2 (6 bases). Germline assignment: CDR1 SEHNR and CDR2 FQNEAQ (reference sequence). The length of the CDR3 is 15 residues. The ends were cut back, 1 base at V and 1 base at J, with 7 bases in the middle. In DNA, the CDR3 is TGTGCCAGCAGCTTAGAGGGAGGGAACACCGGGGAGCTGTTTTTT. It encodes CASSLEGGNTGELFF.

The V and J genes are TRBV5-1 and TRBJ2-7, with 11 bases matching TRBD2. Germline CDR1 is SGHRS and CDR2 is YFSETQ. Trimming took 4 bases from V and 6 from J; bases not matched to a gene: 18. The CDR3 spans 18 residues. The CDR3 sequence is CASSPNFLAGGHGIEQYF. The CDR3 coding sequence is TGCGCCAGCAGCCCGAATTTCCTAGCGGGGGGCCATGGTATCGAGCAGTACTTC.

The chain combines TRBV6-5 with TRBJ1-2; D gene unclear. This CDR3 is 15 amino acids long. Per germline, CDR1 MNHEY and CDR2 SVGAGI. Between the trimmed V and J ends, which lost 0 bases and 9 bases, there was a span of 17 bases. CDR3 protein: CASSYSGRIIYSYTF. Written as DNA, the CDR3 is TGTGCCAGCAGTTACTCAGGTCGGATAATTTATAGCTACACCTTC.

Concerning this clone itself: The same CDR3 also results from other DNA sequences found in this sample. V usage is TRBV2 and J usage is TRBJ1-1; D remains ambiguous. Deletions cut 4 bases from V and 1 base from J, with 10 bases between. CDR3 length: 14 amino acids. Looked up from germline, CDR1 is SNHLY and CDR2 is FYNNEI. Here the CDR3 reads CASSAIERNTEAFF. CDR3 bases: TGTGCCAGCAGTGCGATCGAGAGGAACACTGAAGCTTTCTTT.

This chain joins TRBV6-6 and TRBJ2-7; TRBD1 agrees at 9 bases. Germline values: CDR1 MNHNY, CDR2 SVGAGI (reference sequence). V was pared by 6 bases and J by 6 bases, with 15 bases of the junction left unmatched. The CDR3 covers 16 residues. This CDR3 is CASRGPGTGNEGEQYF. DNA of the CDR3: TGTGCCAGCAGGGGTCCCGGGACAGGGAATGAAGGCGAGCAGTACTTC.

The chain links TRBV7-6 to TRBJ1-2; tentatively, D is TRBD1 (5 bases). Trimming removed 1 base from V and 6 bases from J, with 15 bases in between. Germline V gene lookup returns CDR1 SGHVS and CDR2 FNYEAQ. The CDR3 covers 15 residues. This chain's CDR3 is CASSLEVGGGDGYTF. The CDR3 bases are TGTGCCAGCAGCTTAGAGGTCGGGGGAGGCGATGGCTACACCTTC.

CDR3 sequence: CASTPLGQGVTDTQYF. CDR3 coding DNA: TGTGCCAGCACCCCCTTAGGGCAGGGAGTAACAGATACGCAGTATTTT. The chain links TRBV2 to TRBJ2-3, with D perhaps matching TRBD1 or TRBD2 (5 bases each). Germline assignment: CDR1 SNHLY and CDR2 FYNNEI. This CDR3 is built from 16 residues. The V gene lost 7 bases and the J gene lost 3 bases, with 20 bases spanning the gap.